The sequence of this T cell receptor beta chain was determined in a study of PD-L1 blockade in urothelial cancer. Assay: immunoSEQ multiplex PCR; the TCRdb copy retains only in-frame clones and omits some. Among about 100,000 clones listed, approximately 85% were seen once. This CDR3 contains 13 residues. Looked up from germline, CDR1 is LNHDA and CDR2 is SQIVND (reference sequence). The germline V and J ends were trimmed by 3 bases and 6 bases, with 12 bases remaining between them. The sample was PBMCs, taken around atezolizumab (anti-PD-L1) treatment. The chain employs TRBV19 and TRBJ2-7; no clear D. The clonotype comes from a man aged 45-65 years with urothelial cancer. CDR3 DNA sequence: TGTGCCAGTAGTATTTTCCGGTCTAGCGAGCAGTACTTC. Translated, it gives CASSIFRSSEQYF.